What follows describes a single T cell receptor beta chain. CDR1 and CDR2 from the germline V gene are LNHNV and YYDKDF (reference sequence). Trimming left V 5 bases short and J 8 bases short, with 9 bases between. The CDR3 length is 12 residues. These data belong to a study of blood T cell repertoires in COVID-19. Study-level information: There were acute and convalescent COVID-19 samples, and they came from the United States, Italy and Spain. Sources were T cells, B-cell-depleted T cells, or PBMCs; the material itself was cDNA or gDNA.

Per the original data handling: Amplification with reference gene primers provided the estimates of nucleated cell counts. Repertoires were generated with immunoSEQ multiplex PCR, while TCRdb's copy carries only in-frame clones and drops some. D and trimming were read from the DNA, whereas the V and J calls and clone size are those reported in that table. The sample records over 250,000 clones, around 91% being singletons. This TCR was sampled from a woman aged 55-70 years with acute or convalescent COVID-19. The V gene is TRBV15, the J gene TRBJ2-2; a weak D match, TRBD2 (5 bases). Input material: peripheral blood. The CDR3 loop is CATSPGLGELFF. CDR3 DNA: TGTGCCACCAGCCCGGGGTTGGGGGAGCTGTTTTTT.